These 30 T cell receptor beta chains originate from one sample sequenced in a study of beta chain features in type 1 diabetes. Overall study results and limits: Moderate yet significant TCRB CDR3 shortening was seen in Type 1 diabetes patients in all four CD4+ subsets.

Their antigens remain unidentified. The isolated RNA, all of it, was reverse transcribed, so expressed TCRB transcripts were what got sequenced. Measured with immunoSEQ multiplex PCR; TCRdb has only the in-frame clones, and not every one. The data contain over 150,000 clones, around 10% of them seen just once; the ten biggest clones take up 0.4% to 0.55%. Sample: central memory CD4+ T cells from blood. These receptor sequences come from a man younger than 40 with type 1 diabetes.

The chain has TRBV29-1 and TRBJ2-2, with 9 bases aligning to TRBD2. The CDR3 extends over 14 amino acids. The V segment lost 4 bases and the J segment 4 bases; nucleotides outside the gene matches: 4. Looked up from germline, CDR1 is SQVTM and CDR2 is ANQGSEA. CDR3 DNA: TGCAGCGTTGTAGCGGGGGCGTTCACCGGGGAGCTGTTTTTT. Translation: CSVVAGAFTGELFF.

V usage is TRBV5-4 and J usage is TRBJ1-2, with no clear D. Trimming removed 0 bases at V and 4 bases at J, with 13 bases between. CDR1 and CDR2 (germline): SGHNT, YYREEE (reference sequence). The CDR3 contains 15 residues. The CDR3, as DNA: TGTGCCAGCAGCTTGGCCGTGGAAGCGGGCTATGGCTACACCTTC. Translation: CASSLAVEAGYGYTF.

This clone appeared a few times. This chain uses TRBV18 with TRBJ2-7; 9 positions agree with TRBD1. The germline V gene encodes CDR1 KGHSH and CDR2 LQKENI. The CDR3 contains 14 residues. V was pared by 4 bases and J by 3 bases, with 4 bases of the junction left unmatched. In nucleotides, the CDR3 is TGTGCCAGCTCACGGGACAGGGTCCGCTACGAGCAGTACTTC. Translating it yields CASSRDRVRYEQYF.

This clone was counted a few times. The rearrangement links TRBV19 to TRBJ1-2, with D unresolved. The CDR3 totals 13 residues. The V gene's germline CDR1 is LNHDA and CDR2 SQIVND (reference sequence). Deletions cut 5 bases from V and 0 bases from J, with 7 bases between. The CDR3 DNA reads as TGTGCCAGTAGTTTTCGAGCTAACTATGGCTACACCTTC. It codes for CASSFRANYGYTF.

This clone came up a few times. This chain links TRBV29-1 with TRBJ2-3; 8 nucleotides align to TRBD2. Germline CDR1 and CDR2: SQVTM and ANQGSEA. Trimming at V came to 5 bases and at J to 1 base, leaving 8 bases not matched to a gene. This CDR3 has 15 residues. CDR3 sequence reads: CSVSSGRFRTDTQYF. The CDR3 nucleotides are TGCAGCGTTTCGAGCGGGAGATTTCGCACAGATACGCAGTATTTT.

This clone was seen more than once but under ten times. The chain recombines TRBV5-1 with TRBJ2-5; 11 nucleotides match TRBD2. This CDR3 has 16 residues. J lost 6 bases, V lost 5 bases, and 12 bases had no gene match. The germline V gene encodes CDR1 SGHRS and CDR2 YFSETQ. The CDR3 region is CASSNGTSGIVKTQYF. The CDR3 DNA reads as TGCGCCAGCAGTAATGGGACTAGCGGTATCGTGAAGACCCAGTACTTC. The full variable domain, its missing parts supplied by reference TRBV5-1 and TRBJ2-5, is KAGVTQTPRYLIKTRGQQVTLSCSPISGHRSVSWYQQTPGQGLQFLFEYFSETQRNKGNFPGRFSGRQFSNSRSEMNVSTLELGDSALYLCASSNGTSGIVKTQYFGPGTRLLVL.

In this sample, this clone turned up a few times. The chain joins TRBV7-2 to TRBJ2-7, with TRBD2 matching over 14 bases. This CDR3 comprises 18 residues. V lost 5 bases, J lost 0 bases, and 9 bases stayed unmatched. Germline CDR1 is SGHTA and CDR2 is FQGNSA. The CDR3 reads CASSARLGTSGSSYEQYF. CDR3 DNA sequence: TGTGCCAGCAGCGCACGACTCGGGACTAGCGGGAGCTCCTACGAGCAGTACTTC.

The chain couples TRBV6-5 to TRBJ2-1; no clear D gene. Germline CDR1 and CDR2: MNHEY and SVGAGI. The CDR3 loop spans 13 amino acids. V was clipped by 0 bases and J by 5 bases, with 5 bases between them. CDR3 amino acids: CASSYSSDNEQFF. The CDR3 DNA follows: TGTGCCAGCAGTTACTCAAGCGACAATGAGCAGTTCTTC.

The chain employs TRBV6-4 and TRBJ1-2, with TRBD1 matching over 7 bases. CDR1 and CDR2 (germline): MRHNA, SNTAGT. The CDR3 loop spans 12 amino acids. V was clipped by 5 bases and J by 8 bases; unmatched bases: 5. The DNA of the CDR3 is TGTGCCAGCAGTTACAGGGGTAGCGGCTACACCTTC. Residues: CASSYRGSGYTF.

This clone was detected only a few times. The V call is TRBV2, the J call TRBJ2-6; D not resolved. CDR1 and CDR2 from the germline V gene are SNHLY and FYNNEI. The length of the CDR3 is 15 residues. With 2 bases removed from V and 0 bases from J, the gap between germline ends came to 5 bases. CDR3 DNA: TGTGCCAGCAGTGAATTCCTCTCTGGGGCCAACGTCCTGACTTTC. This encodes CASSEFLSGANVLTF.

This clone was detected a few times. The chain carries TRBV29-1 and TRBJ2-2; tentatively, D is TRBD2 (5 bases). Germline CDR1 reads SQVTM; CDR2 reads ANQGSEA. The CDR3 covers 14 residues. The V end lost 7 bases, the J end lost 3 bases, and 15 bases lay between the germline ends. This CDR3 reads CSASPGKDTGELFF. CDR3 DNA sequence: TGCAGCGCATCCCCGGGAAAGGACACCGGGGAGCTGTTTTTT.

This clone was seen ten or more times. This chain uses TRBV5-4 with TRBJ2-5; 7 nucleotides align to TRBD1. Per germline, CDR1 SGHNT and CDR2 YYREEE (reference sequence). This CDR3 contains 13 residues. Trimming removed 1 base from V and 4 bases from J; junction bases left unmatched: 1. The CDR3 loop is CASSLPGGETQYF. The CDR3 DNA follows: TGTGCCAGCAGCTTGCCAGGGGGAGAGACCCAGTACTTC. Full variable domain (remainder filled in from reference TRBV5-4 and TRBJ2-5): ETGVTQSPTHLIKTRGQQVTLRCSSQSGHNTVSWYQQALGQGPQFIFQYYREEENGRGNFPPRFSGLQFPNYSSELNVNALELDDSALYLCASSLPGGETQYFGPGTRLLVL.

The V gene is TRBV4-3, the J gene TRBJ2-2; D unclear. This CDR3 has 13 residues. In germline, CDR1 is LGHNA, CDR2 YSLEER. V gave up 0 bases and J gave up 7 bases, with 6 bases separating them. The CDR3 coding sequence is TGCGCCAGCAGCCAAGACGAGGTCGGGGAGCTGTTTTTT. This gives the protein CASSQDEVGELFF.

This chain joins TRBV19 and TRBJ2-7; the D is unclear. Trimming cost V 5 bases and J 3 bases, with 8 bases left between them. The CDR3 has 12 residues. Germline CDR1 LNHDA, CDR2 SQIVND (reference sequence). The DNA for the CDR3 is TGTGCCAGTAGTCCGACTGGCTACGAGCAGTACTTC. Its protein is CASSPTGYEQYF. Full variable domain (rest looked up from reference TRBV19 and TRBJ2-7): DGGITQSPKYLFRKEGQNVTLSCEQNLNHDAMYWYRQDPGQGLRLIYYSQIVNDFQKGDIAEGYSVSREKKESFPLTVTSAQKNPTAFYLCASSPTGYEQYFGPGTRLTVT.

The V and J genes are TRBV5-6 and TRBJ2-7; maybe TRBD2 (5 bases). CDR3 length: 13 residues. Trimming removed 1 base from V and 2 bases from J, with 7 bases in between. Germline CDR1 and CDR2: SGHDT and YYEEEE. The DNA of the CDR3 is TGTGCCAGCAGCTTGAGCGGAGCCTACGAGCAGTACTTC. It encodes CASSLSGAYEQYF.

The chain links TRBV27 to TRBJ2-2; 7 nucleotides agree with TRBD2. The germline gives CDR1 MNHEY, CDR2 SMNVEV (reference sequence). The length of the CDR3 is 16 residues. V was clipped by 5 bases and J by 2 bases; unmatched bases: 8. CDR3 in DNA: TGTGCCAGCAGTGGAACCGGGACTACAAACACCGGGGAGCTGTTTTTT. This encodes CASSGTGTTNTGELFF.

This clone has a handful of counts. The chain has TRBV25-1 and TRBJ2-1, with TRBD2 identical over 11 bases. The germline V gene encodes CDR1 MGHDK and CDR2 SYGVNS. This CDR3 is 15 amino acids long. Trimming at V came to 3 bases and at J to 7 bases, leaving 5 bases not matched to a gene. CDR3 amino acids: CASSDQTSGNNEQFF. CDR3 DNA: TGTGCCAGCAGTGATCAGACTAGCGGGAATAATGAGCAGTTCTTC. Full variable domain (missing parts from reference TRBV25-1 and TRBJ2-1): EADIYQTPRYLVIGTGKKITLECSQTMGHDKMYWYQQDPGMELHLIHYSYGVNSTEKGDLSSESTVSRIRTEHFPLTLESARPSHTSQYLCASSDQTSGNNEQFFGPGTRLTVL.

This clone showed up just a few times. V and J are TRBV7-2 and TRBJ2-7; a possible D gene is TRBD1 (6 bases). The germline CDR1 and CDR2 sequences are SGHTA and FQGNSA. V was cut by 3 bases and J by 13 bases, with 16 bases left in between. CDR3 size: 12 residues. CDR3 loop: CASSLDSSNEYF. DNA of the CDR3: TGTGCCAGCAGCTTGGACAGTTCGAACGAATACTTC.

There are a few counts of this clone. V is TRBV19 and J is TRBJ2-7, with D perhaps matching TRBD2 (6 bases). This CDR3 comprises 15 residues. V gave up 4 bases and J gave up 4 bases, with 17 bases separating them. The germline V gene has CDR1 LNHDA and CDR2 SQIVND (reference sequence). The CDR3 DNA reads TGTGCCAGTAGTAAGAGGAGGGAATACGATTACGAGCAGTACTTC. Residues: CASSKRREYDYEQYF. The whole variable domain, filled in from reference TRBV19 and TRBJ2-7, reads DGGITQSPKYLFRKEGQNVTLSCEQNLNHDAMYWYRQDPGQGLRLIYYSQIVNDFQKGDIAEGYSVSREKKESFPLTVTSAQKNPTAFYLCASSKRREYDYEQYFGPGTRLTVT.

There are a few counts of this clone. The chain is built from TRBV19 and TRBJ1-1; a weak D match, TRBD1 (5 bases). Trimming pared 1 base from V and 5 bases from J, leaving 14 bases between. Germline lookup yields CDR1 LNHDA and CDR2 SQIVND (reference sequence). This CDR3 region has 15 residues. The CDR3 nucleotides read TGTGCCAGTAGTATAGTCCAGGGAGGCCTGACTGAAGCTTTCTTT. Its protein is CASSIVQGGLTEAFF. Full variable domain (missing parts from reference TRBV19 and TRBJ1-1): DGGITQSPKYLFRKEGQNVTLSCEQNLNHDAMYWYRQDPGQGLRLIYYSQIVNDFQKGDIAEGYSVSREKKESFPLTVTSAQKNPTAFYLCASSIVQGGLTEAFFGQGTRLTVV.

This clone has just one count. The J gene is TRBJ1-2, the V gene TRBV9; D possibly corresponds to TRBD1 (6 bases). Germline V lookup: CDR1 SGDLS, CDR2 YYNGEE. This CDR3 region has 15 residues. V was clipped by 5 bases and J by 3 bases, with 17 bases between them. The CDR3, as DNA: TGTGCCAGCAGTACTTATCGGGGGGCTGACTATGGCTACACCTTC. Translated: CASSTYRGADYGYTF.

This chain connects TRBV18 to TRBJ2-1; 10 positions match TRBD2. Germline CDR1 reads KGHSH; CDR2 reads LQKENI. The V gene end was trimmed by 3 bases and the J gene end by 6 bases; junction bases not matched to a gene: 5. The CDR3 sequence is 15 residues long. CDR3: CASSPQREGVNEQFF. In DNA, the CDR3 is TGTGCCAGCTCACCTCAGCGGGAGGGAGTCAATGAGCAGTTCTTC. Looking up the rest from reference TRBV18 and TRBJ2-1 gives the full variable domain: NAGVMQNPRHLVRRRGQEARLRCSPMKGHSHVYWYRQLPEEGLKFMVYLQKENIIDESGMPKERFSAEFPKEGPSILRIQQVVRGDSAAYFCASSPQREGVNEQFFGPGTRLTVL.

CDR3 nucleotides: TGTGCCAGCAGTGAAGATCCTGGCAGCAATCAGCCCCAGCATTTT. Translation: CASSEDPGSNQPQHF. The V gene is TRBV6-1, the J gene TRBJ1-5; no reliable D call. The CDR3 runs 15 residues. The ends were cut back, 1 base at V and 1 base at J, with 8 bases in the middle. Germline V gene lookup returns CDR1 MNHNS and CDR2 SASEGT.

This clone has just a few counts. This chain links TRBV5-1 with TRBJ2-6; no firm D call. The CDR3 sequence is 16 residues long. The V end lost 0 bases, the J end lost 0 bases, and 7 bases lay between the germline ends. Germline CDR1 and CDR2: SGHRS and YFSETQ. Here the CDR3 reads CASSLVANSGANVLTF. The CDR3 nucleotides are TGCGCCAGCAGCTTGGTTGCGAACTCTGGGGCCAACGTCCTGACTTTC.

V is TRBV7-8 and J is TRBJ2-4; 9 bases match TRBD2. After removal of 8 bases from V and 9 bases from J, the junction contained 14 bases not matched to a gene. Per the germline V gene, CDR1 is SGHVS and CDR2 is FQNEAQ. The CDR3 extends over 15 amino acids. CDR3 sequence: CASASGEASGTIQYF. CDR3 coding DNA: TGTGCCAGCGCCTCAGGGGAAGCTAGCGGGACCATTCAGTACTTC.

V usage is TRBV5-4 and J usage is TRBJ2-7; TRBD2 is a possible D gene (6 bases). The germline CDR1 and CDR2 sequences are SGHNT and YYREEE (reference sequence). V was cut by 4 bases and J by 2 bases, with 13 bases left in between. The CDR3 is 14 residues long. The CDR3 DNA sequence: TGTGCCAGCAGCCATTGGACTAACCCCTACGAGCAGTACTTC. Its protein is CASSHWTNPYEQYF. Variable domain in full (rest from reference TRBV5-4 and TRBJ2-7): ETGVTQSPTHLIKTRGQQVTLRCSSQSGHNTVSWYQQALGQGPQFIFQYYREEENGRGNFPPRFSGLQFPNYSSELNVNALELDDSALYLCASSHWTNPYEQYFGPGTRLTVT.

This clone turned up a few times. V gene TRBV6-5 combines with J gene TRBJ2-3; D not resolved. The V gene lost 7 bases and the J gene lost 1 base, with 9 bases spanning the gap. In germline, CDR1 is MNHEY, CDR2 SVGAGI. The CDR3 runs to 13 residues. CDR3 in DNA: TGTGCCAGCACCGGCACAGGCACAGATACGCAGTATTTT. Protein product: CASTGTGTDTQYF.

The chain couples TRBV5-1 to TRBJ2-3; 7 bases are a match to TRBD2. This CDR3 is 15 amino acids long. Losses at the gene ends were 4 bases for V and 5 bases for J; bases not matched to a gene: 10. Per germline, CDR1 SGHRS and CDR2 YFSETQ. The CDR3: CASSGWTRGKDTQYF. CDR3 nucleotides: TGCGCCAGCAGCGGGTGGACTAGAGGGAAAGATACGCAGTATTTT. Looking up the rest from reference TRBV5-1 and TRBJ2-3 gives the full variable domain: KAGVTQTPRYLIKTRGQQVTLSCSPISGHRSVSWYQQTPGQGLQFLFEYFSETQRNKGNFPGRFSGRQFSNSRSEMNVSTLELGDSALYLCASSGWTRGKDTQYFGPGTRLTVL.

This clone was counted only a few times. J is TRBJ1-2 and V is TRBV11-2; unclear D gene. Trimming took off 3 bases at V and 4 bases at J, with 9 bases between the two ends. The germline V gene encodes CDR1 SGHAT and CDR2 FQNNGV. The CDR3 is made up of 13 amino acids. The CDR3 is CASSFAGSYGYTF. The CDR3 DNA reads TGTGCCAGCAGCTTCGCAGGATCCTATGGCTACACCTTC.

This clone was observed a handful of times. This chain uses TRBV30 with TRBJ2-3; 7 bases map to TRBD1. The CDR3 runs 15 residues. V shed 3 bases, J shed 3 bases, and the junction held 9 bases outside the gene matches. In germline, CDR1 is GTSNPN, CDR2 SVGIG (reference sequence). Here the CDR3 DNA reads TGTGCCTGGAGGCTACAGGGGTCTTCTACAGATACGCAGTATTTT. Translating it yields CAWRLQGSSTDTQYF.